The clone carrying this T cell receptor beta chain was counted many times. The antigen is not known. Trimming at V came to 7 bases and at J to 3 bases, leaving 7 bases not matched to a gene. The CDR3 consists of 14 residues. CDR1 is SEHNR, CDR2 FQNEAQ, per germline (reference sequence). The sample belongs to a study of T cell repertoires in cytomegalovirus infection. Study information: In public TCR beta signatures, there were indications of both CMV infection and matching HLA type.

TCRdb reanalysed the reads using MiXCR and keeps one entry per CDR3 protein. The data contain about 830,000 distinct CDR3 sequences, 30% to 35% of them singletons. The V gene is TRBV7-9, the J gene TRBJ2-5, with 8 bases fitting TRBD1. The specimen was cultured CD8+ T cells from PBMCs, collected from culture after CMV antigen stimulation. The receptor's source is a human donor in good health (CMV status not recorded). Some clones in this sample may be carry-over from other donors' samples. The CDR3 DNA reads TGTGCCAGCACCCCCAACAGGGGGGAAGAGACCCAGTACTTC. Encoded protein: CASTPNRGEETQYF.